These 20 T cell receptor beta chains came from one sample sequenced in a study of TIL therapy for anti-PD-1-resistant metastatic lung cancer. Noted time point: pre-treatment sample, taken before nivolumab and TIL therapy. The immunoSEQ assay was v3. Clones were read by immunoSEQ multiplex PCR, and TCRdb kept only the in-frame ones, dropping some. Of around 50,000 clones in the sample, 73% are singletons; the top ten hold less than 2%. The starting material was blood, obtained at baseline. The receptors originated from a person between 25 and 80 years old with non-small cell lung cancer.

The chain is built from TRBV18 and TRBJ2-1, with 13 nucleotides matching TRBD2. The CDR3 is made up of 15 amino acids. Germline V gene lookup returns CDR1 KGHSH and CDR2 LQKENI. The trim removed 6 bases at V and 4 bases at J, leaving 3 bases unmatched. The CDR3 DNA is TGTGCCAGCTCGACACTAGCGGGAGGGTACAATGAGCAGTTCTTC. Translated, it gives CASSTLAGGYNEQFF.

The chain carries TRBV28 and TRBJ1-2, with a weak D call TRBD1 (6 bases). Germline assignment: CDR1 MDHEN and CDR2 SYDVKM. This CDR3 has 13 residues. The V end was cut by 7 bases, the J end by 0 bases, with 9 bases between. The CDR3 loop is CASNQGSNYGYTF. CDR3 DNA sequence: TGTGCCAGCAATCAGGGGTCTAACTATGGCTACACCTTC.

V usage is TRBV11-3 and J usage is TRBJ1-6; D is ambiguous. V was pared by 0 bases and J by 6 bases, with 3 bases between. The CDR3 is 13 residues long. Germline CDR1 is SGHNT and CDR2 is YENEEA. CDR3 sequence: CASSLDSNSPLHF. The DNA for the CDR3 is TGTGCCAGCAGCTTAGACAGTAATTCACCCCTCCACTTT.

The chain has TRBV7-2 and TRBJ2-6, with 9 bases matching TRBD1. The CDR3 runs to 17 residues. Germline V gene sequence: CDR1 SGHTA, CDR2 FQGNSA. Germline trimming cut 5 bases from V and 3 bases from J; bases unmatched to any gene: 8. The CDR3: CASSPRTGVFGANVLTF. CDR3 in DNA: TGTGCCAGCAGCCCCCGGACAGGGGTATTTGGGGCCAACGTCCTGACTTTC. Based on the CDR3 plus reference TRBV7-2 and TRBJ2-6, the full variable domain is GAGVSQSPSNKVTEKGKDVELRCDPISGHTALYWYRQSLGQGLEFLIYFQGNSAPDKSGLPSDRFSAERTGGSVSTLTIQRTQQEDSAVYLCASSPRTGVFGANVLTFGAGSRLTVL.

The J gene is TRBJ1-1, the V gene TRBV27, with D perhaps matching TRBD1 (5 bases). The germline V gene has CDR1 MNHEY and CDR2 SMNVEV (reference sequence). Trimming pared 7 bases from V and 3 bases from J, leaving 15 bases between. CDR3 size: 14 residues. CDR3 sequence: CASKLEGRDTEAFF. As DNA, the CDR3 is TGTGCCAGCAAGCTCGAGGGCAGGGACACTGAAGCTTTCTTT.

The gene calls are TRBV4-3 and TRBJ2-3; no firm D call. The CDR3 is 15 residues long. Germline V gene lookup returns CDR1 LGHNA and CDR2 YSLEER. Trimming removed 0 bases at V and 2 bases at J, with 9 bases between. The CDR3 nucleotides are TGCGCCAGCAGCCAAGATCCCGCGACCACAGATACGCAGTATTTT. Translating gives CASSQDPATTDTQYF.

This chain uses TRBV11-2 with TRBJ1-5, with D possibly TRBD1 on 5 matching bases. V was pared by 0 bases and J by 3 bases, with 9 bases between. Germline loops: CDR1 SGHAT, CDR2 FQNNGV. The CDR3 loop spans 15 amino acids. Written as DNA, the CDR3 is TGTGCCAGCAGCTTAGATGTGGGGGACAATCAGCCCCAGCATTTT. Translating gives CASSLDVGDNQPQHF.

This clone was counted once. The rearrangement uses TRBV5-4 and TRBJ2-4, with D tentatively TRBD1 (5 bases). The germline V and J ends were trimmed by 0 bases and 2 bases, with 12 bases remaining between them. From germline, CDR1 is SGHNT and CDR2 YYREEE (reference sequence). The CDR3 has 16 amino acids. CDR3 nucleotide sequence: TGTGCCAGCAGCTTGGAGGGGCCCCCCACCAAAAACATTCAGTACTTC. Its protein is CASSLEGPPTKNIQYF.

V and J are TRBV19 and TRBJ1-1, with TRBD1 matching over 7 bases. The CDR3 contains 14 residues. Losses at the gene ends were 3 bases for V and 3 bases for J; bases not matched to a gene: 4. CDR1 and CDR2 from the germline V gene are LNHDA and SQIVND (reference sequence). The CDR3 loop reads CASSIDREDTEAFF. For the CDR3, the DNA is TGTGCCAGTAGTATCGACAGGGAGGACACTGAAGCTTTCTTT.

The chain uses TRBV7-2 and TRBJ1-5; no clear D gene. Germline CDR1 is SGHTA and CDR2 is FQGNSA. Trimming removed 4 bases at V and 0 bases at J, with 10 bases between. The CDR3 runs 15 residues. The chain's CDR3 is CASSYAGYSNQPQHF. The CDR3 bases are TGTGCCAGCAGCTACGCAGGCTATAGCAATCAGCCCCAGCATTTT.

V gene TRBV30 combines with J gene TRBJ2-7; no clear D. Germline CDR1 is GTSNPN and CDR2 is SVGIG (reference sequence). This CDR3 region has 13 residues. The V end lost 1 base, the J end lost 3 bases, and 10 bases lay between the germline ends. CDR3 amino acids: CAWSGIGRYEQYF. Here the CDR3 DNA reads TGTGCCTGGAGTGGGATAGGGCGCTACGAGCAGTACTTC.

The chain links TRBV5-1 to TRBJ1-2, with 8 bases fitting TRBD1. Germline V gives CDR1 SGHRS, CDR2 YFSETQ. The CDR3 length is 14 residues. The junction had 8 bases not matched to a gene; V was cut back by 4 bases and J by 6 bases. As DNA, the CDR3 is TGCGCCAGCAGCCAGGACAGGGCAGGTGATGGCTACACCTTC. Translated, it gives CASSQDRAGDGYTF.

V and J are TRBV11-3 and TRBJ2-7; no reliable D call. The V end lost 5 bases, the J end lost 0 bases, and 5 bases lay between the germline ends. Germline CDR1 reads SGHNT; CDR2 reads YENEEA. This CDR3 is 12 amino acids long. In DNA form, the CDR3 reads TGTGCCAGCAGCCCCAACTCCTACGAGCAGTACTTC. Its protein is CASSPNSYEQYF.

The chain couples TRBV18 to TRBJ2-1, with TRBD2 identical over 11 bases. Germline V gene data show CDR1 as KGHSH and CDR2 as LQKENI. There are 15 residues in the CDR3. V shed 4 bases and J 9 bases; nucleotides not matched to a gene: 8. CDR3 in DNA: TGTGCCAGCTCACTTACTAGCGGGAGTATGGGTGAGCAGTTCTTC. Residues: CASSLTSGSMGEQFF.

The genes are TRBV6-5 and TRBJ2-5; D is perhaps TRBD2 (6 bases). V lost 6 bases, J lost 5 bases, and 10 bases lay in between. CDR3 length equals 12 residues. Looked up from germline, CDR1 is MNHEY and CDR2 is SVGAGI. The CDR3 protein is CASREGLETQYF. CDR3 nucleotides: TGTGCCAGCAGGGAGGGCCTGGAGACCCAGTACTTC.

V usage is TRBV7-6 and J usage is TRBJ1-1; D uncertain. The CDR3 sequence is 13 residues long. Germline CDR1 is SGHVS and CDR2 is FNYEAQ. Deletions cut 7 bases from V and 0 bases from J, with 9 bases between. CDR3 nucleotide sequence: TGTGCCAGCAAACGGGCCATGAACACTGAAGCTTTCTTT. This gives the protein CASKRAMNTEAFF.

The J gene is TRBJ2-3, the V gene TRBV11-3; D is ambiguous. V shed 1 base and J shed 0 bases, with 8 bases lying between them. The CDR3 runs 15 residues. CDR1 is SGHNT, CDR2 YENEEA, per germline. The CDR3 sequence: CASSLGTRSTDTQYF. CDR3 DNA sequence: TGTGCCAGCAGCTTAGGAACTCGAAGCACAGATACGCAGTATTTT.

CDR3 residues: CAWSGTRFSNYGYTF. For the CDR3, the DNA is TGTGCCTGGAGTGGGACCCGGTTTAGCAACTATGGCTACACCTTC. The chain recombines TRBV30 with TRBJ1-2, with no clear D. Germline CDR1 is GTSNPN and CDR2 is SVGIG (reference sequence). V shed 1 base and J shed 2 bases, with 14 bases lying between them. There are 15 residues in the CDR3. Supplemented by reference TRBV30 and TRBJ1-2, the full variable domain reads SQTIHQWPATLVQPVGSPLSLECTVEGTSNPNLYWYRQAAGRGLQLLFYSVGIGQISSEVPQNLSASRPQDRQFILSSKKLLLSDSGFYLCAWSGTRFSNYGYTFGSGTRLTVV.

The rearrangement joins TRBV7-9 to TRBJ2-4; TRBD1 is a possible D gene (7 bases). The germline CDR1 and CDR2 sequences are SEHNR and FQNEAQ (reference sequence). V lost 8 bases and J lost 8, with 13 bases in between. The CDR3 extends over 12 amino acids. The chain's CDR3 is CASQGGRDIQYF. CDR3 sequence (DNA): TGTGCCAGCCAGGGGGGTAGGGACATTCAGTACTTC.

The V gene is TRBV18, the J gene TRBJ2-7, with D hard to call. The CDR3 spans 15 residues. Trimming stripped 0 bases from V and 2 bases from J, with 11 bases between. Germline CDR1 reads KGHSH; CDR2 reads LQKENI. The CDR3 bases are TGTGCCAGCTCACCACCGTCCCAGTCACCCTACGAGCAGTACTTC. It codes for CASSPPSQSPYEQYF. The full variable domain, completed using reference TRBV18 and TRBJ2-7, is NAGVMQNPRHLVRRRGQEARLRCSPMKGHSHVYWYRQLPEEGLKFMVYLQKENIIDESGMPKERFSAEFPKEGPSILRIQQVVRGDSAAYFCASSPPSQSPYEQYFGPGTRLTVT.